This T cell receptor (beta chain) was retrieved from a study of T cell clones after liver transplantation. Study background: Blood was drawn pre-transplant, before withdrawal, and after full or failed withdrawal.

The germline V gene has CDR1 SEHNR and CDR2 FQNEAQ (reference sequence). This CDR3 is built from 13 residues. Trimming stripped 4 bases from V and 1 base from J, with 8 bases between. Using immunoSEQ multiplex PCR, the repertoire was profiled, and TCRdb retains in-frame clones only, with some absent. The top ten hold roughly an eighth of the sample, which has about 6,200 clones, 60% to 80% seen once. In this sample, this clone turned up once. The TCR was taken from a human patient who received a liver transplant. The graft donor may have given rise to some T cells. The sample here was CD8+ T cells from blood, taken approximately 45 months after liver transplant. The rearrangement uses TRBV7-9 and TRBJ2-7, with D uncertain. CDR3 protein: CASSSSLSYEQYF. CDR3 DNA: TGTGCCAGCAGCTCAAGTTTATCCTACGAGCAGTACTTC.